The 20 T cell receptor beta chains given below trace back to one sample, sequenced in a study of blood T cells in healthy people across ages (dated by TCRdb to 2013 to 2016). Library preparation employed 5' RACE. TCRdb lists the instrument as Illumina HiSeq 2500. A second about 7 to 12 cycle PCR used a sample-barcoded 5' primer and a J-beta primer mix. Starting from the raw public reads, TCRdb applied fastp trimming at Q25, assembled clones with MiXCR and retained in-frame beta chains. When rows share a CDR3 protein, they turn into one entry using the most common DNA and genes. This sample has 890,000 or so distinct CDR3 sequences in its table, and 60% to 80% of those were observed once. The top ten hold 28% of the sample. Sequenced material: blood. All receptors derive from a man aged 25 to 45 in good health.

The gene calls are TRBV27 and TRBJ2-1; D is uncertain. With 0 bases removed from V and 1 base from J, the gap between germline ends came to 7 bases. CDR3 length: 15 residues. Looked up from germline, CDR1 is MNHEY and CDR2 is SMNVEV (reference sequence). CDR3 DNA: TGTGCCAGCAGTTTATCAGTGGGGTCCTACAATGAGCAGTTCTTC. It specifies CASSLSVGSYNEQFF.

This clonotype was observed a handful of times. J is TRBJ2-6 and V is TRBV5-6; 7 bases map to TRBD2. The CDR3 consists of 14 residues. The germline V gene encodes CDR1 SGHDT and CDR2 YYEEEE. V lost 9 bases, J lost 2 bases, and 5 bases stayed unmatched. The CDR3 sequence is CATGRGAGANVLTF. DNA of the CDR3: TGTGCCACCGGTCGGGGGGCTGGGGCCAACGTCCTGACTTTC.

The chain is built from TRBV4-3 and TRBJ1-2; D is unclear. In germline, CDR1 is LGHNA, CDR2 YSLEER. V was clipped by 0 bases and J by 2 bases, with 13 bases between them. This CDR3 has 16 amino acids. Written as DNA, the CDR3 is TGCGCCAGCAGCCAAGATCTAGAAGAACAGAACTATGGCTACACCTTC. The encoded protein is CASSQDLEEQNYGYTF.

This clonotype appeared once. This chain connects TRBV6-5 to TRBJ2-7; a weak D match, TRBD1 (6 bases). V was shortened by 5 bases and J by 4 bases, with 18 bases between the two germline ends. The CDR3 totals 15 residues. CDR1 MNHEY and CDR2 SVGAGI come from the germline V gene. The CDR3 spells CASSDWYRDPYEQYF. DNA for the CDR3: TGTGCCAGCAGTGACTGGTACAGGGATCCTTACGAGCAGTACTTC.

This clonotype has only a few counts. J is TRBJ2-1 and V is TRBV6-5, with D perhaps matching TRBD1 (5 bases). Trimming stripped 0 bases from V and 7 bases from J, with 7 bases between. The CDR3 runs 13 residues. Germline V lookup: CDR1 MNHEY, CDR2 SVGAGI. This CDR3 reads CASSYSPGNEQFF. DNA of the CDR3: TGTGCCAGCAGTTACTCCCCAGGGAATGAGCAGTTCTTC.

The gene calls are TRBV20-1 and TRBJ1-6, with TRBD1 matching 10 bases. The CDR3 sequence is 15 residues long. The V segment lost 0 bases and the J segment 10 bases; nucleotides outside the gene matches: 6. CDR1 is DFQATT and CDR2 is SNEGSKA in the germline V gene (reference sequence). The CDR3 sequence is CSARDLTGGLSPLHF. Here the CDR3 DNA reads TGCAGTGCTAGAGATCTGACAGGGGGCTTGTCACCCCTCCACTTT.

This rearrangement joins TRBV2 to TRBJ2-7; 8 bases align to TRBD2. Germline CDR1 reads SNHLY; CDR2 reads FYNNEI. CDR3 size: 13 residues. With V trimmed by 8 bases and J by 5 bases, 8 bases remained unmatched. CDR3 DNA: TGTGCCAGCGGGCGACTAGCGCAGGACGAGCAGTACTTC. It specifies CASGRLAQDEQYF.

The genes are TRBV24-1 and TRBJ2-3; D is unclear. CDR1 and CDR2 from the germline V gene are KGHDR and SFDVKD. The CDR3 has 13 amino acids. V was shortened by 5 bases and J by 4 bases, with 9 bases between the two germline ends. The CDR3: CATSVAEADTQYF. As DNA, the CDR3 is TGTGCCACCAGTGTGGCGGAAGCAGATACGCAGTATTTT.

This chain connects TRBV20-1 to TRBJ2-5; maybe TRBD2 (6 bases). The CDR3 sequence is 15 residues long. Germline loops: CDR1 DFQATT, CDR2 SNEGSKA (reference sequence). Trimming removed 0 bases at V and 11 bases at J, with 22 bases between. The CDR3 coding sequence is TGCAGTGCTAGAGAAGCGACTAGATCCCCGGATGAGCAGTACTTC. Translating it yields CSAREATRSPDEQYF.

This chain connects TRBV18 to TRBJ1-5; no clear D. The CDR3 sequence is 15 residues long. The V gene lost 3 bases and the J gene lost 4 bases, with 13 bases spanning the gap. Looked up from germline, CDR1 is KGHSH and CDR2 is LQKENI. CDR3 loop: CASSPSRVENQPQHF. CDR3 coding DNA: TGTGCCAGCTCACCCTCTCGGGTAGAAAATCAGCCCCAGCATTTT.

The chain carries TRBV12-3 or TRBV12-4 and TRBJ2-3; D is perhaps TRBD1 or TRBD2 (5 bases each). V was clipped by 6 bases and J by 4 bases, with 8 bases between them. This CDR3 spans 12 amino acids. For the CDR3, the DNA is TGTGCCAGCAGAGGGACCGCAGATACGCAGTATTTT. It is translated as CASRGTADTQYF.

This clonotype was recorded once. The chain combines TRBV4-2 with TRBJ2-7; TRBD2 matches at 12 bases. The V and J ends lost 0 bases and 6 bases, in that order; junction bases with no gene match: 9. This CDR3 is 17 amino acids long. CDR1 and CDR2 (germline): LGHNA, YNFKEQ. The DNA for the CDR3 is TGTGCCAGCAGCCAAGATAACCTAGCGGGGGGGCCGCGCGAGCAGTACTTC. Protein product: CASSQDNLAGGPREQYF.

The chain uses TRBV13 and TRBJ2-3; no reliable D call. CDR3 length: 17 amino acids. V gave up 1 base and J gave up 0 bases, with 14 bases separating them. Germline CDR1 reads PRHDT; CDR2 reads FYEKMQ (reference sequence). CDR3 amino acids: CASSLARWQASTDTQYF. The CDR3 nucleotides read TGTGCCAGCAGCTTAGCACGGTGGCAGGCTAGCACAGATACGCAGTATTTT.

In this sample, this clonotype turned up once. The chain recombines TRBV6-2 or TRBV6-3 with TRBJ1-5, with 7 positions matching TRBD1. This CDR3 has 15 amino acids. In germline, CDR1 is MNHEY, CDR2 SVGEGT. With V trimmed by 6 bases and J by 0 bases, 5 bases remained unmatched. The CDR3 nucleotides read TGTGCCAGCAGACGGGACAGCAATAGCAATCAGCCCCAGCATTTT. Protein product: CASRRDSNSNQPQHF.

This clonotype is a singleton in its sample. The V and J genes are TRBV6-6 and TRBJ2-7, with D uncertain. The last part of the DNA fits TRBJ2-5 better; the J call may be wrong. The germline V gene encodes CDR1 MNHNY and CDR2 SVGAGI (reference sequence). The length of the CDR3 is 14 residues. CDR3 DNA sequence: TGTGCCAGCAGTTACAGAGAGACTCGTACGACCCAGTACTTC. As protein: CASSYRETRTTQYF.

The chain links TRBV13 to TRBJ1-1, with 8 bases matching TRBD1. This CDR3 has 14 residues. J lost 5 bases, V lost 4 bases, and 6 bases had no gene match. Germline CDR1 is PRHDT and CDR2 is FYEKMQ (reference sequence). CDR3 nucleotide sequence: TGTGCCAGCAGCTCCCGGACAGGGATTACTGAAGCTTTCTTT. Residues: CASSSRTGITEAFF.

The chain joins TRBV14 to TRBJ1-4; D unclear. This CDR3 spans 14 amino acids. V lost 5 bases and J lost 1, with 8 bases in between. Germline values: CDR1 SGHDN, CDR2 FVKESK. The CDR3 is CASSDTRTNEKLFF. The CDR3 nucleotides are TGTGCCAGCAGCGATACTAGAACTAATGAAAAACTGTTTTTT.

This clonotype was seen only a few times. The rearrangement links TRBV7-3 to TRBJ1-6; TRBD1 aligns across 7 bases. This CDR3 has 12 amino acids. J lost 14 bases, V lost 2 bases, and 3 bases had no gene match. Germline V gene lookup returns CDR1 SGHTA and CDR2 FQGTGA. CDR3 sequence: CASSLYRGALHF. The CDR3 DNA reads TGTGCCAGCAGCTTATACAGGGGAGCCCTCCACTTT. The whole variable domain, filled in from reference TRBV7-3 and TRBJ1-6, reads GAGVSQTPSNKVTEKGKYVELRCDPISGHTALYWYRQSLGQGPEFLIYFQGTGAADDSGLPNDRFFAVRPEGSVSTLKIQRTERGDSAVYLCASSLYRGALHFGNGTRLTVT.

This chain links TRBV28 with TRBJ2-7; D is perhaps TRBD1 (5 bases). Per the germline V gene, CDR1 is MDHEN and CDR2 is SYDVKM. V dropped 8 bases and J dropped 7 bases, with 21 bases sitting between them. CDR3 size: 14 residues. The CDR3 protein is CASSDSLSLCEQYF. The CDR3 region has the DNA TGTGCCAGCTCCGACAGCCTCTCCCTCTGTGAGCAGTACTTC.

J is TRBJ2-7 and V is TRBV12-3 or TRBV12-4; 7 bases line up with TRBD2. This CDR3 is built from 13 residues. The ends lost 7 bases at V and 5 bases at J; junction bases unmatched: 8. CDR3 in DNA: TGTGCCAGCACCAAGGGAGGGTTCGACGAGCAGTACTTC. It encodes CASTKGGFDEQYF.